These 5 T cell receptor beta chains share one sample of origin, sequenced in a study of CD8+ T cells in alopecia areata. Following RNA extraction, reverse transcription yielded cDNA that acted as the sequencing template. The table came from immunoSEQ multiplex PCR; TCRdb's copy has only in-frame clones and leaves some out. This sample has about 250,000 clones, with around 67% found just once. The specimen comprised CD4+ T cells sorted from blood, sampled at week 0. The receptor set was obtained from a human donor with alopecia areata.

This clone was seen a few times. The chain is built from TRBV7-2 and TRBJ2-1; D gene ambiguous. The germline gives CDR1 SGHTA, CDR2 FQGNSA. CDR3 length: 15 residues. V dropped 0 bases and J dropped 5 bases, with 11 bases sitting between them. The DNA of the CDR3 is TGTGCCAGCAGCTTAGCCTTGACTCTTGACAATGAGCAGTTCTTC. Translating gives CASSLALTLDNEQFF.

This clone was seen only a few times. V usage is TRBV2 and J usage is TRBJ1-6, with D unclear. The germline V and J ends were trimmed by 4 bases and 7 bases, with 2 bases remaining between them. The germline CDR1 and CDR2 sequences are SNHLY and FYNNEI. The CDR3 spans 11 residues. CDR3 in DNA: TGTGCCAGCAGTGGGAATTCACCCCTCCACTTT. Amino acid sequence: CASSGNSPLHF.

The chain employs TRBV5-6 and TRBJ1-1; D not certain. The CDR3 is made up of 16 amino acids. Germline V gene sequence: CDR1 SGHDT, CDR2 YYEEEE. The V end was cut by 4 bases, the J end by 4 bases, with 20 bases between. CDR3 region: CASSPVRRGDGTEAFF. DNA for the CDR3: TGTGCCAGCAGCCCGGTGCGGCGCGGGGATGGCACTGAAGCTTTCTTT.

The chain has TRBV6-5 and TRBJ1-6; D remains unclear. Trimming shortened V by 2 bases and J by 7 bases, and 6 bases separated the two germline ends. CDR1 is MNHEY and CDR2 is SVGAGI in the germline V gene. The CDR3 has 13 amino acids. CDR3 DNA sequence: TGTGCCAGCAGTTACAGAAACAATTCACCCCTCCACTTT. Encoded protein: CASSYRNNSPLHF.

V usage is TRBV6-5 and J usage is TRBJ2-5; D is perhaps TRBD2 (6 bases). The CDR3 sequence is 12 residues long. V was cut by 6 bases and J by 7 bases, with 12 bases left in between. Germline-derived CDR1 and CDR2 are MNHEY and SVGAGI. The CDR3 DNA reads TGTGCCAGCAGCCGAACGCGGGGGACCCAGTACTTC. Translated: CASSRTRGTQYF.